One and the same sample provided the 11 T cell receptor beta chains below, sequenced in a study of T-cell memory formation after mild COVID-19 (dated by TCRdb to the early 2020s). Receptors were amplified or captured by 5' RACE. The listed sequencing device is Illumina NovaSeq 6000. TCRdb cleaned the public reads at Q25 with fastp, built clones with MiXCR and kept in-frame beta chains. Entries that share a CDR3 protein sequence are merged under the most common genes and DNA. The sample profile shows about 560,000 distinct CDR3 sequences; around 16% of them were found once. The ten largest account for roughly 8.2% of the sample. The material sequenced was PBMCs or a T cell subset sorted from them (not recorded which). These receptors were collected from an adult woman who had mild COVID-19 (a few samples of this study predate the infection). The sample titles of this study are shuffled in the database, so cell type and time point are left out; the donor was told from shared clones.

The CDR3 sequence: CASSFEGEMHTDTQYF. CDR3 sequence (DNA): TGTGCCAGCAGTTTTGAGGGGGAAATGCACACAGATACGCAGTATTTT. The chain recombines TRBV12-3 or TRBV12-4 with TRBJ2-3, with a tentative D call TRBD1 (6 bases). Trimming left V 3 bases short and J 2 bases short, with 15 bases between. The CDR3 runs 16 residues.

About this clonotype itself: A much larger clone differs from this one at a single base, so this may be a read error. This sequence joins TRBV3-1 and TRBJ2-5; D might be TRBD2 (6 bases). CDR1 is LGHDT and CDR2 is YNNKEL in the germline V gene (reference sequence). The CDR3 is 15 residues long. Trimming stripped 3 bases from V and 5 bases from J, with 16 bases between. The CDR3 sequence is CASSQEGTIRETQYF. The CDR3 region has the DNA TGTGCCAGCAGCCAGGAGGGGACGATAAGGGAGACCCAGTACTTC.

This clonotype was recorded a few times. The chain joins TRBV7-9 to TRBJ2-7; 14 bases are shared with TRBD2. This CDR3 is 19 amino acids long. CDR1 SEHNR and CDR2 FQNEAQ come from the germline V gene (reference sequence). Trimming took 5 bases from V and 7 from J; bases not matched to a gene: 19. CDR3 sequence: CASSGRLAGGPDWSPEQYF. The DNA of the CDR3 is TGTGCCAGCAGCGGACGACTAGCGGGAGGGCCGGATTGGTCTCCGGAGCAGTACTTC.

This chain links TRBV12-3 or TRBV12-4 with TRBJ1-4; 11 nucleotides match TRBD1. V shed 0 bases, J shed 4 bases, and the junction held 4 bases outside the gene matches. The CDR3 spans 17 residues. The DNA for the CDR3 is TGTGCCAGCAGTTTAGCGGGACAGGGGGTGAATAATGAAAAACTGTTTTTT. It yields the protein CASSLAGQGVNNEKLFF.

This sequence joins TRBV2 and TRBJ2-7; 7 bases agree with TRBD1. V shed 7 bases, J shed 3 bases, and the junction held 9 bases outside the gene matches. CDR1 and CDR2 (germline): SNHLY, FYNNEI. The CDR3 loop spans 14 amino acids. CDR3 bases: TGTGCCAGCATGCTCCGGGACAGAGACTACGAGCAGTACTTC. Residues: CASMLRDRDYEQYF.

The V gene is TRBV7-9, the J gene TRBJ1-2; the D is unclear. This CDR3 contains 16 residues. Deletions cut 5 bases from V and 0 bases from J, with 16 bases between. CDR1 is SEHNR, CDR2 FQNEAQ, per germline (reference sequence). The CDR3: CASSPPSIRANYGYTF. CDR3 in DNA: TGTGCCAGCAGCCCCCCGTCAATCCGAGCTAACTATGGCTACACCTTC.

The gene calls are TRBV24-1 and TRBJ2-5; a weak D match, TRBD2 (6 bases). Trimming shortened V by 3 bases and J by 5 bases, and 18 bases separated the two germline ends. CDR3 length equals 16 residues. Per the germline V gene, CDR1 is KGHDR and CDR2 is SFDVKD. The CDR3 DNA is TGTGCCACCAGTGATAGTCTTGGAGGGGCAGGCGAGACCCAGTACTTC. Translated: CATSDSLGGAGETQYF.

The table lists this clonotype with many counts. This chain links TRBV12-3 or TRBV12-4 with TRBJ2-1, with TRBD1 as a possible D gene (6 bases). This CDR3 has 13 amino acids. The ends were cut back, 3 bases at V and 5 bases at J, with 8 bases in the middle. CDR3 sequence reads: CASSFPGDNEQFF. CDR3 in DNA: TGTGCCAGCAGTTTTCCAGGGGACAATGAGCAGTTCTTC.

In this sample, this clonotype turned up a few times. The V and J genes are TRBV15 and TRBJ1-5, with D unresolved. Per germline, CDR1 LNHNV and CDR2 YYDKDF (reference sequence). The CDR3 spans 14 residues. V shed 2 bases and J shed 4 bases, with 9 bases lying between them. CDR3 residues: CATSRRTDNQPQHF. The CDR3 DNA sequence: TGTGCCACCAGCAGAAGGACGGATAATCAGCCCCAGCATTTT.

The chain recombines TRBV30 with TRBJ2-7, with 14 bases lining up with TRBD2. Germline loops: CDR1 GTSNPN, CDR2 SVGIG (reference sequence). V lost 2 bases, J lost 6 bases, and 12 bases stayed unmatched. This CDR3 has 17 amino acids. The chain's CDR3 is CAWSFPPTSGRAREQYF. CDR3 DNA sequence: TGTGCCTGGAGTTTCCCCCCGACTAGCGGGAGGGCCCGCGAGCAGTACTTC.

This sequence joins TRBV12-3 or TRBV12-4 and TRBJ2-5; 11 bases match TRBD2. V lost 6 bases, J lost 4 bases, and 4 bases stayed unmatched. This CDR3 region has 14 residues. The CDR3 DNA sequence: TGTGCCAGCAGAGCCACTAGCGGGGGAGAGACCCAGTACTTC. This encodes CASRATSGGETQYF.